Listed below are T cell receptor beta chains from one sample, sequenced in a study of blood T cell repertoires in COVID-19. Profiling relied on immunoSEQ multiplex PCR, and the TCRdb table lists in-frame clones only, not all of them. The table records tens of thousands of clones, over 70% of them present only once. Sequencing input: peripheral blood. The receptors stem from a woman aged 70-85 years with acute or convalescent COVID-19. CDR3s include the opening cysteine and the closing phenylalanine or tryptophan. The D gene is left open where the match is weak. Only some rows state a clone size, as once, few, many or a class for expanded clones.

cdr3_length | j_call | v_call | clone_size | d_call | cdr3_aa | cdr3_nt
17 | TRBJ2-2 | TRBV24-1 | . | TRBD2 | CATSDREGKVSTGELFF | TGTGCCACCAGTGACCGGGAGGGGAAAGTGAGCACCGGGGAGCTGTTTTTT
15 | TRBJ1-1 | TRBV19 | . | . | CASSHRVLSNTEAFF | TGTGCCAGTAGTCACCGGGTCCTCTCGAACACTGAAGCTTTCTTT
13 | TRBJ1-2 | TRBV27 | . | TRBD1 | CASSFGTGYGYTF | TGTGCCAGCAGTTTCGGGACAGGGTATGGCTACACCTTC
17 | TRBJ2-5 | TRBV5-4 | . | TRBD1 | CASSLAPGQGLFETQYF | TGTGCCAGCAGCTTGGCACCGGGACAGGGTCTTTTTGAGACCCAGTACTTC
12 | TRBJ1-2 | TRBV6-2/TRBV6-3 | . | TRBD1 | CASSGTGSGYTF | TGTGCCAGCAGCGGGACAGGCAGTGGCTACACCTTC
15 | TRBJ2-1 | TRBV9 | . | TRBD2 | CASSGSGGNYNEQFF | TGTGCCAGCAGCGGTAGCGGGGGGAACTACAATGAGCAGTTCTTC
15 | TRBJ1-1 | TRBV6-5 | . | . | CASTSGAVLNTEAFF | TGTGCCAGCACCTCAGGGGCGGTACTGAACACTGAAGCTTTCTTT
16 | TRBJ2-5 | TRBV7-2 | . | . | CASSLWRGYLPETQYF | TGTGCCAGCAGCCTTTGGAGGGGTTATCTCCCAGAGACCCAGTACTTC
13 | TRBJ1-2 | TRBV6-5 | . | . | CASSYSGNYGYTF | TGTGCCAGCAGTTACAGCGGGAACTATGGCTACACCTTC
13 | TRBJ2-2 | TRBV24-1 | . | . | CATTDRVAGELFF | TGTGCCACCACTGACCGGGTTGCCGGGGAGCTGTTTTTT
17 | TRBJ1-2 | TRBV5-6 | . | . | CASSPRRGPTSNYGYTF | TGTGCCAGCAGCCCCAGGCGGGGACCTACGAGTAACTATGGCTACACCTTC
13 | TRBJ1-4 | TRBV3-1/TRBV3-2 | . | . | CASSLSGNEKLFF | TGTGCCAGCAGCCTCTCAGGGAATGAAAAACTGTTTTTT
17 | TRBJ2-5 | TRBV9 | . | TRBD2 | CASSDGGTRLSQETQYF | TGTGCCAGCAGCGATGGGGGGACTAGGCTCAGCCAAGAGACCCAGTACTTC
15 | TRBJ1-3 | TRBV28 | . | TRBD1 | CASSDWTGVGNTIYF | TGTGCCAGCAGTGACTGGACAGGGGTCGGAAACACCATATATTTT
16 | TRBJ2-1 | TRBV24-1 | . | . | CATSKGLTDTYNEQFF | TGTGCCACCAGCAAAGGATTGACAGATACCTACAATGAGCAGTTCTTC
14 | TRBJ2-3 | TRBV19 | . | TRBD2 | CASSILGGVDTQYF | TGTGCCAGTAGTATACTCGGGGGGGTGGATACGCAGTATTTT
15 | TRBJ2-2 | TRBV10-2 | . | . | CASTWSGEGTGELFF | TGCGCCAGCACCTGGTCGGGGGAAGGAACCGGGGAGCTGTTTTTT
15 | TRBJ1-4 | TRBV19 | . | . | CASSVEGGRREKLFF | TGTGCCAGTAGTGTTGAGGGGGGGCGTCGGGAAAAACTGTTTTTT
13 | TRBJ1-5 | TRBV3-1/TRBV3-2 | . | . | CASSQDGEQPQHF | TGTGCCAGCAGCCAAGATGGGGAGCAGCCCCAGCATTTT
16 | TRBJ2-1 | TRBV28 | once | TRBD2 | CASSSHGTSGGTEQFF | TGTGCCAGCAGTTCCCACGGGACTAGCGGGGGTACTGAGCAGTTCTTC
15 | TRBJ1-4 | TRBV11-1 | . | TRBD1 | CASSSTLTGDEKLFF | TGTGCCAGCAGCTCTACGTTGACAGGGGATGAAAAACTGTTTTTT
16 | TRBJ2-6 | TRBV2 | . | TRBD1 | CASSRDRAYGANVLTF | TGTGCCAGCTCCCGGGACAGGGCTTATGGGGCCAACGTCCTGACTTTC
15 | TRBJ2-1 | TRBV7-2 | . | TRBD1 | CASSSWDRVGNEQFF | TGTGCCAGCAGCTCCTGGGACAGGGTGGGGAATGAGCAGTTCTTC
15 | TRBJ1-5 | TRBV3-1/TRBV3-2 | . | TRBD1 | CASSQGQGSNQPQHF | TGTGCCAGCAGCCAAGGACAGGGAAGCAATCAGCCCCAGCATTTT
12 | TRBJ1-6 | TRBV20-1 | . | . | CSASPTGSPLHF | TGCAGTGCTAGTCCGACAGGTTCACCCCTCCACTTT
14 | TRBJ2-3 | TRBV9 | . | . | CASSVEDRPDTQYF | TGTGCCAGCAGCGTAGAGGACAGACCAGATACGCAGTATTTT
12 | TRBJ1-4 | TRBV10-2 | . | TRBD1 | CASSERGQKLFF | TGCGCCAGCAGTGAAAGGGGGCAAAAACTGTTTTTT
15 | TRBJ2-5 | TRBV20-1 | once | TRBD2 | CSASLAGLGGETQYF | TGCAGTGCTAGTCTGGCGGGTCTCGGGGGGGAGACCCAGTACTTC
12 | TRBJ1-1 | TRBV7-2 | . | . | CASSFPGTEAFF | TGTGCCAGCAGTTTCCCCGGGACTGAAGCTTTCTTT
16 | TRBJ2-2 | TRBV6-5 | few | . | CASSYRGLINTGELFF | TGTGCCAGCAGTTACAGGGGATTGATCAACACCGGGGAGCTGTTTTTT
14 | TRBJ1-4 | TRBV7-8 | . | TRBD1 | CASSLAGTGGKLFF | TGTGCCAGCAGCTTGGCCGGGACAGGGGGGAAACTGTTTTTT
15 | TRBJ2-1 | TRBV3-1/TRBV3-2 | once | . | CASSPRGSRAGEQFF | TGTGCCAGCAGCCCTCGGGGTAGTAGGGCGGGCGAGCAGTTCTTC
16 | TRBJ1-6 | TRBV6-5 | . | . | CASSSDPTGNNSPLHF | TGTGCCAGCAGTTCCGACCCGACTGGAAATAATTCACCCCTCCACTTT
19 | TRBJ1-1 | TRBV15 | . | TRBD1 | CATTTITLGGDRENTEAFF | TGTGCCACCACTACGATCACTCTCGGAGGGGACAGGGAGAACACTGAAGCTTTCTTT
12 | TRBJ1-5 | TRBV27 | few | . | CASSLRGEPQHF | TGTGCCAGCAGCTTGCGGGGGGAGCCCCAGCATTTT
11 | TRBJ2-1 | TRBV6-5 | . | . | CASTHSREQFF | TGTGCCAGCACCCACTCCCGCGAACAGTTCTTC
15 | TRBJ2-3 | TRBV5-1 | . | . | CASSLEGRWTDTQYF | TGCGCCAGCAGCTTGGAGGGGAGGTGGACAGATACGCAGTATTTT
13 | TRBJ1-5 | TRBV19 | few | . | CASSTGHRQPQHF | TGTGCCAGTAGTACAGGGCACAGGCAGCCCCAGCATTTT
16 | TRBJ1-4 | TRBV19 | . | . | CASSPSEAGGREKLFF | TGTGCCAGTAGTCCTTCGGAGGCAGGAGGACGGGAAAAACTGTTTTTT
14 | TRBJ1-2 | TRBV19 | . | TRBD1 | CASRGTVWRNGYTF | TGTGCCAGTAGGGGGACAGTGTGGAGGAATGGCTACACCTTC
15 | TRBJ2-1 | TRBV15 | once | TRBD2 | CATSRTGTTYNEQFF | TGTGCCACCAGCAGAACCGGGACTACCTACAATGAGCAGTTCTTC
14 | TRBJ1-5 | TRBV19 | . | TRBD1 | CASSGTGGRQPQHF | TGTGCCAGTTCCGGGACAGGGGGCCGACAGCCCCAGCATTTT
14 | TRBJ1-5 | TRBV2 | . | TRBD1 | CASRRTGFLQPQHF | TGTGCCAGCAGGAGGACAGGGTTTCTTCAGCCCCAGCATTTT
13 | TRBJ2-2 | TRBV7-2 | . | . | CASSLWSQGELFF | TGTGCCAGCAGCTTGTGGAGTCAAGGGGAGCTGTTTTTT
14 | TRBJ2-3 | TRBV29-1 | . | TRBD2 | CSVFKRESTDTQYF | TGCAGCGTTTTCAAGCGGGAGAGCACAGATACGCAGTATTTT